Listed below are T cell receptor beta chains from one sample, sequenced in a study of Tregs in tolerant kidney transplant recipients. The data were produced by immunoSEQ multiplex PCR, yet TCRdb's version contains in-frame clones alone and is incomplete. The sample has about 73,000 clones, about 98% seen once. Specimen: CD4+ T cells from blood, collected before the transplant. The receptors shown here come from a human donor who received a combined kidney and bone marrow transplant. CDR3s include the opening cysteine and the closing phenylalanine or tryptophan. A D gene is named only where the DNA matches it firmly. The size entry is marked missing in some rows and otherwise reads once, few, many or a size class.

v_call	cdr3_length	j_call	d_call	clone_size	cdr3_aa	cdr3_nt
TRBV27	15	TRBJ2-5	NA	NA	CASSLTGYYPVPQYF	TGTGCCAGCAGTTTAACAGGGTATTATCCGGTGCCCCAGTACTTC
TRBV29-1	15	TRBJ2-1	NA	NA	CSVEGTGSSYNEQFF	TGCAGCGTTGAAGGAACTGGGAGCTCCTACAATGAGCAGTTCTTC
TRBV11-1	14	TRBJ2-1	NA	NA	CASAPAAGSNEQFF	TGTGCCAGCGCCCCTGCGGCGGGGTCGAATGAGCAGTTCTTC
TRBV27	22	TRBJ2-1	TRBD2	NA	CASSPSPTLAGAYRGTYNEQFF	TGTGCCAGCAGTCCCTCCCCCACACTAGCGGGGGCCTACCGGGGCACCTACAATGAGCAGTTCTTC
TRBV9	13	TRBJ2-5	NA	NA	CASSAGVQETQYF	TGTGCCAGCAGCGCGGGGGTCCAAGAGACCCAGTACTTC
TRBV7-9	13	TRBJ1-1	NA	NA	CASLQTEAAEAFF	TGTGCCAGCCTACAGACCGAAGCGGCTGAAGCTTTCTTT
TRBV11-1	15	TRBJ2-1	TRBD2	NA	CASSLSRAGEREQFF	TGTGCCAGCAGCCTCTCGAGAGCGGGAGAGAGGGAGCAGTTCTTC
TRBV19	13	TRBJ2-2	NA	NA	CASSLSNTGELFF	TGTGCCAGTAGCTTGTCGAACACCGGGGAGCTGTTTTTT
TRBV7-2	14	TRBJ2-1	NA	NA	CASSLEQLNNEQFF	TGTGCCAGCAGCTTAGAACAACTAAACAATGAGCAGTTCTTC
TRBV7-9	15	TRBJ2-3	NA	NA	CASSLPLPSTDTQYF	TGTGCCAGCAGCCTACCGTTACCTAGCACAGATACGCAGTATTTT
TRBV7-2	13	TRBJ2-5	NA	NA	CASSSLARETQYF	TGTGCCAGCAGCTCCCTAGCGCGAGAGACCCAGTACTTC
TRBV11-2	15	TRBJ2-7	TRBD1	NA	CASSLVGQVGYEQYF	TGTGCCAGCAGCTTAGTAGGACAGGTTGGCTACGAGCAGTACTTC
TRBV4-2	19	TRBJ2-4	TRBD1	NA	CASSLTGGLAPTTKNIQYF	TGTGCCAGCAGCCTCACAGGGGGGTTGGCTCCAACAACCAAAAACATTCAGTACTTC
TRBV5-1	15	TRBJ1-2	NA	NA	CASSWQQGSRHGYTF	TGCGCCAGCAGCTGGCAACAGGGCAGCAGACATGGCTACACCTTC
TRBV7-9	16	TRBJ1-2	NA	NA	CASSLVNIPGLDGYTF	TGTGCCAGCAGCTTAGTTAATATCCCAGGGTTAGATGGCTACACCTTC
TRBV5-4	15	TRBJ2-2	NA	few	CASKSGQVNTGELFF	TGTGCCAGCAAGAGTGGGCAGGTGAACACCGGGGAGCTGTTTTTT
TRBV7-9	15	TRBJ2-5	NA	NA	CASSLKVVFQETQYF	TGTGCCAGCAGCTTAAAAGTAGTATTCCAAGAGACCCAGTACTTC
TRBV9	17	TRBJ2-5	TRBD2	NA	CASSVVGLAGWQETQYF	TGTGCCAGCAGCGTAGTGGGACTAGCGGGGTGGCAAGAGACCCAGTACTTC
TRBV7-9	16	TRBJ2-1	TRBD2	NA	CASSLALAGAYNEQFF	TGTGCCAGCAGCTTAGCCCTAGCGGGAGCCTACAATGAGCAGTTCTTC
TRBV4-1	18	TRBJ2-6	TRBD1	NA	CASSRSGQSPSGANVLTF	TGCGCCAGCAGCCGGTCGGGACAGTCCCCCTCTGGGGCCAACGTCCTGACTTTC
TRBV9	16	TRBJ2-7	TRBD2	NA	CASSWGLAGGTHEQYF	TGTGCCAGCAGCTGGGGACTAGCGGGGGGCACCCACGAGCAGTACTTC
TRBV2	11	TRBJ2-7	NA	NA	CASSGTVEQYF	TGTGCCAGCAGTGGGACAGTCGAGCAGTACTTC
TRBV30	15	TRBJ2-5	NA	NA	CAWALRDSDQETQYF	TGTGCCTGGGCCCTCCGGGACTCCGACCAAGAGACCCAGTACTTC
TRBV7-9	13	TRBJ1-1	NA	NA	CASSFKGETEAFF	TGTGCCAGCAGCTTCAAGGGAGAGACTGAAGCTTTCTTT
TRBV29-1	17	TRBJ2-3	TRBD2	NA	CSVDGTRTSGSSYTQYF	TGCAGCGTTGATGGGACACGAACTAGCGGGAGTTCATATACGCAGTATTTT
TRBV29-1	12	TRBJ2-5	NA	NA	CSVEEGRETQYF	TGCAGCGTTGAAGAGGGGAGGGAGACCCAGTACTTC
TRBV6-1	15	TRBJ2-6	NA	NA	CASTSRSSGANVLTF	TGTGCCAGCACTTCAAGGAGCTCTGGGGCCAACGTCCTGACTTTC
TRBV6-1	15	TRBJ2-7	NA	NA	CASSDLPGLAWEQYF	TGTGCCAGCAGCGATTTACCGGGACTCGCGTGGGAGCAGTACTTC
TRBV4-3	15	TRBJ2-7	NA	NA	CASSQDWGGSYEQYF	TGCGCCAGCAGCCAAGATTGGGGCGGATCCTACGAGCAGTACTTC
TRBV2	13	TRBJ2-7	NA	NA	CASRRDPDYEQYF	TGTGCCAGCAGGCGGGACCCAGATTACGAGCAGTACTTC
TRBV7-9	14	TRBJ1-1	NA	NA	CASSLVAMNTEAFF	TGTGCCAGCAGCTTAGTAGCTATGAACACTGAAGCTTTCTTT
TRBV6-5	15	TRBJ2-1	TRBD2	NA	CANLRGTTSYNEQFF	TGTGCCAACCTTCGGGGGACTACCTCCTACAATGAGCAGTTCTTC
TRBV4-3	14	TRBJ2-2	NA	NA	CASSDRTVTGELFF	TGCGCCAGCTCCGACCGGACAGTCACCGGGGAGCTGTTTTTT
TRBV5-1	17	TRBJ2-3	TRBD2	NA	CASSLAWTSGRTDTQYF	TGCGCCAGCAGCTTGGCATGGACTAGCGGGAGGACAGATACGCAGTATTTT
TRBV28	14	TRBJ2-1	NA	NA	CASSLGRVGNEQFF	TGTGCCAGCAGTTTAGGTCGGGTTGGCAATGAGCAGTTCTTC
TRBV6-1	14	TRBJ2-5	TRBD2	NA	CASIDTSGQETQYF	TGTGCCAGCATAGATACTAGCGGCCAAGAGACCCAGTACTTC
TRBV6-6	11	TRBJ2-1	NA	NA	CARSLGVGKFF	TGTGCCAGAAGCTTAGGGGTTGGAAAGTTCTTC
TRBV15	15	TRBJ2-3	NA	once	CATSRDLARRDTQYF	TGTGCCACCAGCAGAGACCTAGCCCGGAGAGATACGCAGTATTTT
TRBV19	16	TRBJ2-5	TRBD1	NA	CASTDRDRGLGETQYF	TGTGCCAGTACCGACCGGGACAGGGGCTTGGGAGAGACCCAGTACTTC
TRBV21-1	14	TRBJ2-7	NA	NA	CASSTHRDYDEQYF	TGTGCCAGCAGCACCCACCGGGACTACGACGAGCAGTACTTC
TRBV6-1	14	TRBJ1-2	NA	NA	CASSEAGGVYGYTF	TGTGCCAGCAGTGAAGCGGGGGGTGTCTATGGCTACACCTTC
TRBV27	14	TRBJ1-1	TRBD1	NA	CASSKTGGLTEAFF	TGTGCCAGCAGTAAAACAGGGGGCCTAACTGAAGCTTTCTTT
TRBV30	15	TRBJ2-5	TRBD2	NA	CAWSVQRGPQETQYF	TGTGCCTGGAGTGTACAGCGGGGGCCGCAAGAGACCCAGTACTTC
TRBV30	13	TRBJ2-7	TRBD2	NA	CAWSYSGGYEQYF	TGTGCCTGGAGTTACAGCGGGGGCTACGAGCAGTACTTC
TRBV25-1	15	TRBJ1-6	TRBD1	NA	CASSRGTGGISPLHF	TGTGCCAGCAGTCGGGGGACAGGGGGGATATCACCCCTCCACTTT
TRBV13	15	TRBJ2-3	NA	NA	CASSLDRVRGDTQYF	TGTGCCAGCAGCTTAGATCGCGTCCGGGGAGATACGCAGTATTTT
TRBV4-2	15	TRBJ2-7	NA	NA	CASSQDGLASYEQYF	TGTGCCAGCAGCCAAGATGGCCTAGCGAGCTACGAGCAGTACTTC
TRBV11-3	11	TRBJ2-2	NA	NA	CASSLSGELFF	TGTGCCAGCAGCTTATCTGGGGAGCTGTTTTTT
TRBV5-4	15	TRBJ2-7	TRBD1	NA	CASSLVGQGFNEQYF	TGTGCCAGCAGCTTGGTGGGACAGGGTTTCAACGAGCAGTACTTC
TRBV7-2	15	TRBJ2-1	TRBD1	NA	CASSSWDRPYNEQFF	TGTGCCAGCAGCTCCTGGGACAGGCCCTACAATGAGCAGTTCTTC
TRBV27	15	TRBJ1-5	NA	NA	CASSLSRTHNQPQHF	TGTGCCAGCAGTTTATCGAGGACACACAATCAGCCCCAGCATTTT
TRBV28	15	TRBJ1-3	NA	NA	CASRPHRDSGNTIYF	TGTGCCAGCAGACCTCACCGGGACTCTGGAAACACCATATATTTT
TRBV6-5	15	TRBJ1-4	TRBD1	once	CASSYWYGQGEKLFF	TGTGCCAGCAGTTACTGGTACGGACAGGGTGAAAAACTGTTTTTT